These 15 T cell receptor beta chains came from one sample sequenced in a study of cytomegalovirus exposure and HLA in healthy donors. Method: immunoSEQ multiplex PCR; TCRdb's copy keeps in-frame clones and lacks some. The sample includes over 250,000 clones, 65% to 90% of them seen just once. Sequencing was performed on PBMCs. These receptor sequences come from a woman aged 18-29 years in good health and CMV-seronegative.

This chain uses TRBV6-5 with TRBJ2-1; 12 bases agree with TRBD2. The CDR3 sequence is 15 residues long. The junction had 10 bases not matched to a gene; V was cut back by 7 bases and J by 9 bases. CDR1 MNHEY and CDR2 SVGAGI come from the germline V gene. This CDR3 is CASITSSGGAGEQFF. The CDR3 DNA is TGTGCCAGCATTACCTCTAGCGGGGGGGCCGGTGAGCAGTTCTTC.

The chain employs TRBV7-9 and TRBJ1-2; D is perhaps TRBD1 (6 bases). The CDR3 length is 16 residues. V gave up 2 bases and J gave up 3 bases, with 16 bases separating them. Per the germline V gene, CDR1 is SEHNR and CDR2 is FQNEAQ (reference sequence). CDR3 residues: CASSLTDRSSDYGYTF. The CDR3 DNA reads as TGTGCCAGCAGCTTAACCGACAGGTCCTCAGACTATGGCTACACCTTC.

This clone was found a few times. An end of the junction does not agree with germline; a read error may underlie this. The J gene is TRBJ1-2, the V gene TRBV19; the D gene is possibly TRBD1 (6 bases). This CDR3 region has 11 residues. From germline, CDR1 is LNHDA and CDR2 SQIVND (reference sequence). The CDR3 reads CASTLGQHHAF. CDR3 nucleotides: TGTGCCAGTACCCTTGGACAGCATCACGCCTTC.

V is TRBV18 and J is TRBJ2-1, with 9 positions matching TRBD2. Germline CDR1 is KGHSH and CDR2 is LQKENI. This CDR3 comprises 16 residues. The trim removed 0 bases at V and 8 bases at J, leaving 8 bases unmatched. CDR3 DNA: TGTGCCAGCTCACCACCCGCTAGCGGGAAGGTCGATGAGCAGTTCTTC. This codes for CASSPPASGKVDEQFF.

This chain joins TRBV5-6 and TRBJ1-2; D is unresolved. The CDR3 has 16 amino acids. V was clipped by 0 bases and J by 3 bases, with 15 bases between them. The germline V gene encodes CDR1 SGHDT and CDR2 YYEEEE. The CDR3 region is CASSLGPGVGYYGYTF. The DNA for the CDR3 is TGTGCCAGCAGCTTGGGTCCCGGGGTAGGGTACTATGGCTACACCTTC.

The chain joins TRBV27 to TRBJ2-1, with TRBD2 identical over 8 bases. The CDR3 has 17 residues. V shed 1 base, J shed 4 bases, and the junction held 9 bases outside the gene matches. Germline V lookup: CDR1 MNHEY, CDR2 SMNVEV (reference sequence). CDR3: CASSLLAGWDIYNEQFF. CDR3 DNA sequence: TGTGCCAGCAGTTTATTAGCGGGATGGGATATATACAATGAGCAGTTCTTC.

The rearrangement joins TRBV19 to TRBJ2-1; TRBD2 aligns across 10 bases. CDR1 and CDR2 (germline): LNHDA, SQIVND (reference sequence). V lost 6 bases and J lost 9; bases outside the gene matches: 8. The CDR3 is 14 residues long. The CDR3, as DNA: TGTGCCAGTAGATTAGCGGGGGGAAATGGTGAGCAGTTCTTC. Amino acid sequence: CASRLAGGNGEQFF.

CDR3: CASSNRDGGEKLFF. The CDR3 DNA reads as TGTGCCAGCAGTAACCGGGACGGGGGGGAAAAACTGTTTTTT. The J gene is TRBJ1-4, the V gene TRBV2, with a weak D call TRBD1 (5 bases). This CDR3 spans 14 amino acids. Deletions cut 5 bases from V and 8 bases from J, with 15 bases between. Germline assignment: CDR1 SNHLY and CDR2 FYNNEI.

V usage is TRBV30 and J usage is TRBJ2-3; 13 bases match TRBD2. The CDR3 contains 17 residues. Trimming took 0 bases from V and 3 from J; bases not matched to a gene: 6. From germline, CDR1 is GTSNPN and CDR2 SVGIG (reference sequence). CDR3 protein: CAWSVALAGGPTDTQYF. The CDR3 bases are TGTGCCTGGAGTGTAGCACTAGCGGGAGGGCCAACAGATACGCAGTATTTT.

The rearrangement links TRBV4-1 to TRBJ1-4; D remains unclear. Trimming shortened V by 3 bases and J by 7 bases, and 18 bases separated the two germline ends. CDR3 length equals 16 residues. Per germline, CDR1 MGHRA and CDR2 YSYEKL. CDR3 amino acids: CASSQPRQGRVEKLFF. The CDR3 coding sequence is TGCGCCAGCAGCCAGCCCCGACAAGGGAGGGTTGAAAAACTGTTTTTT.

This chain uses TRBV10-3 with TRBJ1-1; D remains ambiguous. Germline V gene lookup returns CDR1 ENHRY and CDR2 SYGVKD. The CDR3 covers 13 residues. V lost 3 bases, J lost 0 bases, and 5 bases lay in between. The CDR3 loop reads CAISDTLNTEAFF. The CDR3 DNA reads TGTGCCATCAGTGACACTCTGAACACTGAAGCTTTCTTT.

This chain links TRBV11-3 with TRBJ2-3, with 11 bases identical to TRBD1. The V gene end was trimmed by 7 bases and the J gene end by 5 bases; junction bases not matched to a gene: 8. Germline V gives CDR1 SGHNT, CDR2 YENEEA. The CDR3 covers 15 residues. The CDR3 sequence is CASTQGTGGGDTQYF. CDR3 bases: TGTGCCAGCACCCAAGGGACAGGGGGAGGAGATACGCAGTATTTT.

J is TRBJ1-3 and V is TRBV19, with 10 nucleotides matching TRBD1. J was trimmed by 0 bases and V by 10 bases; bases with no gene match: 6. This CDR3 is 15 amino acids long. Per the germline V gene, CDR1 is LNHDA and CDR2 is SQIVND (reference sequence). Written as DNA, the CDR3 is TGTGCCACCCGGGACAGGGGAAGCTCTGGAAACACCATATATTTT. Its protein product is CATRDRGSSGNTIYF.

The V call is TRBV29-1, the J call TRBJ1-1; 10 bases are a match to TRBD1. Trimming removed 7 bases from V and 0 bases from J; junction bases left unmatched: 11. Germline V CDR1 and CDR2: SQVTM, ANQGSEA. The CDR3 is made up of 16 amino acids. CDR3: CSGGKRQGAMNTEAFF. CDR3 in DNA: TGCAGCGGAGGAAAGCGACAGGGGGCTATGAACACTGAAGCTTTCTTT.

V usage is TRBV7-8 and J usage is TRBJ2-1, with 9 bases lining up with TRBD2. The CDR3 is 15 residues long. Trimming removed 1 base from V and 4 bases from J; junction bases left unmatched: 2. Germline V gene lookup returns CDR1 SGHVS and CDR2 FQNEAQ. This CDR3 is CASSLGLAVYNEQFF. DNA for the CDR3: TGTGCCAGCAGCTTAGGACTAGCGGTATACAATGAGCAGTTCTTC.